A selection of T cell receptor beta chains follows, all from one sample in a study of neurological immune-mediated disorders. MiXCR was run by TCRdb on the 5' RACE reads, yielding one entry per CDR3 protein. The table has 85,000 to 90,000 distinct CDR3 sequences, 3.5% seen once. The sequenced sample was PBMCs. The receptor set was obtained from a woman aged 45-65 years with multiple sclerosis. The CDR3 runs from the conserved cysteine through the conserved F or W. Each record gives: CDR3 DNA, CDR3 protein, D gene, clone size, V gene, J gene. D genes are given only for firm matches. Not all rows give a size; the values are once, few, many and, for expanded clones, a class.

CDR3nt: TGCAGTGCTAAGACCGCTAGCACAGATACGCAGTATTTT; CDR3aa: CSAKTASTDTQYF; d_gene: .; abundance: many; v_gene: TRBV20-1; j_gene: TRBJ2-3
CDR3nt: TGCAGTGCTAGTAGGGCAATCAGTCGCTCCAATGAGCAGTTCTTC; CDR3aa: CSASRAISRSNEQFF; d_gene: .; abundance: many; v_gene: TRBV20-1; j_gene: TRBJ2-1
CDR3nt: TGTGCCAGCAGCTTAAGGGAGGCGTACGAGCAGTACTTC; CDR3aa: CASSLREAYEQYF; d_gene: .; abundance: few; v_gene: TRBV11-1; j_gene: TRBJ2-7
CDR3nt: TGTGCCAGCAGCCAAGATCGTGGGAACTGGGAATATGGCTACACCTTC; CDR3aa: CASSQDRGNWEYGYTF; d_gene: .; abundance: many; v_gene: TRBV3-1; j_gene: TRBJ1-2
CDR3nt: TGTGCCAGCAGTTACTCGATTACAGGGGCCAGAGATACGCAGTATTTT; CDR3aa: CASSYSITGARDTQYF; d_gene: TRBD1; abundance: many; v_gene: TRBV6-2/TRBV6-3; j_gene: TRBJ2-3
CDR3nt: TGCAGTGCTAGAATCATTTTAGTAATAGCGGGGGCTGGGACAGATACGCAGTATTTT; CDR3aa: CSARIILVIAGAGTDTQYF; d_gene: TRBD2; abundance: many; v_gene: TRBV20-1; j_gene: TRBJ2-3
CDR3nt: TGTGCCAGCACCCGACAGCTCTACAATGAGCAGTTCTTC; CDR3aa: CASTRQLYNEQFF; d_gene: .; abundance: .; v_gene: TRBV12-3/TRBV12-4; j_gene: TRBJ2-1
CDR3nt: TGTGCCAGCAGTCAACCGGGACAGGGGTCAGAGACCCAGTACTTC; CDR3aa: CASSQPGQGSETQYF; d_gene: TRBD1; abundance: .; v_gene: TRBV12-3/TRBV12-4; j_gene: TRBJ2-5
CDR3nt: TGTGCCAGCAGTTACTCCCACCGGGGAACTGAAGCTTTCTTT; CDR3aa: CASSYSHRGTEAFF; d_gene: .; abundance: many; v_gene: TRBV6-2/TRBV6-3; j_gene: TRBJ1-1
CDR3nt: TGTGCCACCAGCAGAGATTCCGCTAACCGGGGGTCTTTAAAGACCCAGTACTTC; CDR3aa: CATSRDSANRGSLKTQYF; d_gene: .; abundance: many; v_gene: TRBV15; j_gene: TRBJ2-5